This entry concerns a single TCR beta chain. The data were obtained in a study of cytomegalovirus exposure and HLA in healthy donors. The PCR ran on 60 Vbeta and 13 Jbeta primers. Libraries were prepared by immunoSEQ multiplex PCR; TCRdb keeps only in-frame clonotypes and omits some of them. Among over 120,000 clones listed, around 80% were seen once. Germline V gene sequence: CDR1 LGHNA, CDR2 YSLEER. This CDR3 has 14 amino acids. The clonotype originates from a female donor in good health and CMV-seronegative. The genes are TRBV4-3 and TRBJ2-5, with D unclear. The assigned J gene may be wrong: the sequence end matches TRBJ2-7 better. Sequenced material: PBMCs. The CDR3 sequence: CASSQALADYEQYF. The CDR3 coding sequence is TGCGCCAGCAGCCAAGCTTTGGCTGACTACGAGCAGTACTTC.